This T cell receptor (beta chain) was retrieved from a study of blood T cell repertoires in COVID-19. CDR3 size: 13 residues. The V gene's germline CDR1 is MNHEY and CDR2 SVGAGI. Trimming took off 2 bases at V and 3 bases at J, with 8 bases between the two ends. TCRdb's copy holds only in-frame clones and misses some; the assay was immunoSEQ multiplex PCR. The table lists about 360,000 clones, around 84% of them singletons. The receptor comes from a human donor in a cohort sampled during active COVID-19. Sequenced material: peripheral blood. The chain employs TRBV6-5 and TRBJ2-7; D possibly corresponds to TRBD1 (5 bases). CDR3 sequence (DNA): TGTGCCAGCAGTTACCTAGGGGACTACGAGCAGTACTTC. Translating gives CASSYLGDYEQYF.